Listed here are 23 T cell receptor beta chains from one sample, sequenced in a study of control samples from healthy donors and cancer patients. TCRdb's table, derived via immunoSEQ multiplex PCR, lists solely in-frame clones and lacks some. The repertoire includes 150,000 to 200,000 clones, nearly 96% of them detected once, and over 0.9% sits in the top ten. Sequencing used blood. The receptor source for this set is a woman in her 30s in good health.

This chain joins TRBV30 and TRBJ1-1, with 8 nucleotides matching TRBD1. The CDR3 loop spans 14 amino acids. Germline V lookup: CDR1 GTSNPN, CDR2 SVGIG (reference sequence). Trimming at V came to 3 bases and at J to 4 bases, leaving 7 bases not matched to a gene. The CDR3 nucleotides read TGTGCCTGGAGACCCTACAGGGGGTCCACTGAAGCTTTCTTT. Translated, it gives CAWRPYRGSTEAFF.

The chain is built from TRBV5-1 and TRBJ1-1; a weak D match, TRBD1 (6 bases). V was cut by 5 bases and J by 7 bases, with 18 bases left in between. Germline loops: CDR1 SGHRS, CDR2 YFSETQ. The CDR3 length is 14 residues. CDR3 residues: CASRAPGAKFEAFF. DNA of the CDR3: TGCGCCAGCAGAGCGCCGGGGGCTAAATTTGAAGCTTTCTTT.

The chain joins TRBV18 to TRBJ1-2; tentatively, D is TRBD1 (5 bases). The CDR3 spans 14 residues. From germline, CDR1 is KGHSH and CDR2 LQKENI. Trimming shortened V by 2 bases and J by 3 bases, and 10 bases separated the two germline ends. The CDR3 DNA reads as TGTGCCAGCTCACCAACCGGGACCCACTATGGCTACACCTTC. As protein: CASSPTGTHYGYTF.

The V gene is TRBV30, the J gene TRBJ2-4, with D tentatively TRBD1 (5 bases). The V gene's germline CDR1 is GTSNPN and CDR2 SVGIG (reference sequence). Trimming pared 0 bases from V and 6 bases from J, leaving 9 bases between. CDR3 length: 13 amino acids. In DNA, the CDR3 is TGTGCCTGGAGTGTTGGACAACTAAACATTCAGTACTTC. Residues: CAWSVGQLNIQYF.

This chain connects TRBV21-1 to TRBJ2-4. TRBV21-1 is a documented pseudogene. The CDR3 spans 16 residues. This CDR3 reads CASSPQFGGAKNIQYF. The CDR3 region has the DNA TGTGCCAGCAGCCCACAGTTTGGGGGAGCCAAAAACATTCAGTACTTC.

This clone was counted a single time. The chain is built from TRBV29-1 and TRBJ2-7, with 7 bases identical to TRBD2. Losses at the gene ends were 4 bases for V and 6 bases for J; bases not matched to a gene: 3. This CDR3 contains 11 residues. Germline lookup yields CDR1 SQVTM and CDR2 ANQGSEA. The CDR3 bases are TGCAGCGTTGGGGAGGGACGCGAGCAGTACTTC. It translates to CSVGEGREQYF.

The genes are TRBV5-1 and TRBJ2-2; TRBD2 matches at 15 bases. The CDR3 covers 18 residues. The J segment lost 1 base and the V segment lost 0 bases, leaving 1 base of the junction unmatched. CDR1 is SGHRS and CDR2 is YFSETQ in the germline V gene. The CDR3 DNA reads TGCGCCAGCAGCTTGGAGGGACTAGCGGGAGGGAACACCGGGGAGCTGTTTTTT. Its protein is CASSLEGLAGGNTGELFF.

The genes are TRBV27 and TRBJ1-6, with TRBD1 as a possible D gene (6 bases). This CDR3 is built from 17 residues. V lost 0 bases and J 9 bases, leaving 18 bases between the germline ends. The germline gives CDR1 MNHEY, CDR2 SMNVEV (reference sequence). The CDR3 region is CASSLSSPRQVGSPLHF. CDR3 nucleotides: TGTGCCAGCAGTTTATCCTCTCCGCGACAGGTGGGTTCACCCCTCCACTTT.

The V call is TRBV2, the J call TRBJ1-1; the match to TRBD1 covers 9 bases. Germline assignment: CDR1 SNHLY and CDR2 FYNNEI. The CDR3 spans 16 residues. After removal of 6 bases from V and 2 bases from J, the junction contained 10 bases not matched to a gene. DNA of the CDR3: TGTGCCAGCAGACAGGGGGCGTCGGGGGTAAACACTGAAGCTTTCTTT. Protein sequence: CASRQGASGVNTEAFF.

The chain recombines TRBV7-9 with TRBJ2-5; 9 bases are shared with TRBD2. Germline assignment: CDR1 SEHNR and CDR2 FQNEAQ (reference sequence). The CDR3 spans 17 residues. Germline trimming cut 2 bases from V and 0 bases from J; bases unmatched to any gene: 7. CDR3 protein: CASSLIAGDWYQETQYF. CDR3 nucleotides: TGTGCCAGCAGCTTAATAGCGGGGGATTGGTACCAAGAGACCCAGTACTTC. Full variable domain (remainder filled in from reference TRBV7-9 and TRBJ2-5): DTGVSQNPRHKITKRGQNVTFRCDPISEHNRLYWYRQTLGQGPEFLTYFQNEAQLEKSRLLSDRFSAERPKGSFSTLEIQRTEQGDSAMYLCASSLIAGDWYQETQYFGPGTRLLVL.

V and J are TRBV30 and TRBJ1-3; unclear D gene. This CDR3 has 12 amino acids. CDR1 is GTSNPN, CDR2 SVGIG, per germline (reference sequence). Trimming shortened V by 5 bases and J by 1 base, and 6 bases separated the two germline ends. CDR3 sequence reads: CAWDPSGNTIYF. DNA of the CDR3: TGTGCCTGGGACCCATCTGGAAACACCATATATTTT. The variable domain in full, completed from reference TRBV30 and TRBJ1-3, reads SQTIHQWPATLVQPVGSPLSLECTVEGTSNPNLYWYRQAAGRGLQLLFYSVGIGQISSEVPQNLSASRPQDRQFILSSKKLLLSDSGFYLCAWDPSGNTIYFGEGSWLTVV.

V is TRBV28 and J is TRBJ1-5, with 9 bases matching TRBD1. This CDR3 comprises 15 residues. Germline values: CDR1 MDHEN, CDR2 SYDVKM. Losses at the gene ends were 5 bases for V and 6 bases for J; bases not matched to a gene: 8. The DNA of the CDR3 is TGTGCCAGCAGTCCGACAGGGGGAAGTAGTCAGCCCCAGCATTTT. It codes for CASSPTGGSSQPQHF. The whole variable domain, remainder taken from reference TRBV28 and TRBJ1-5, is DVKVTQSSRYLVKRTGEKVFLECVQDMDHENMFWYRQDPGLGLRLIYFSYDVKMKEKGDIPEGYSVSREKKERFSLILESASTNQTSMYLCASSPTGGSSQPQHFGDGTRLSIL.

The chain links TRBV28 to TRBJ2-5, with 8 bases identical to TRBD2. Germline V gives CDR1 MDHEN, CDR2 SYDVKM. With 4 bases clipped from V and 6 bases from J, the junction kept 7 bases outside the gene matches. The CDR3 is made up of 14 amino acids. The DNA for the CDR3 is TGTGCCAGCAGTTCAAGCGGGAGCGGAAAGACCCAGTACTTC. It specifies CASSSSGSGKTQYF.

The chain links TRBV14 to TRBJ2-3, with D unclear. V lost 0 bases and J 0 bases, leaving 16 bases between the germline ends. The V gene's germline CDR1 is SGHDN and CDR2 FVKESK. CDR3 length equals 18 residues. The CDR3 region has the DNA TGTGCCAGCAGCCAAGAATTCGGTCTGACGAACAGCACAGATACGCAGTATTTT. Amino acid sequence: CASSQEFGLTNSTDTQYF.

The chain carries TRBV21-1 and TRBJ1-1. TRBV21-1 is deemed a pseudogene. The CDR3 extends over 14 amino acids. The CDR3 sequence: CASSKVVANTEAFF. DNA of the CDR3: TGTGCCAGCAGCAAAGTTGTCGCGAACACTGAAGCTTTCTTT.

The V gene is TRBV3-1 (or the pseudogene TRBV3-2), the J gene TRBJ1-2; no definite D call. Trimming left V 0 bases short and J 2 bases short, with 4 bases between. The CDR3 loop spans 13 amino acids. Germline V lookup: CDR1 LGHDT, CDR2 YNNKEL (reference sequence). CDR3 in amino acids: CASSQEQNYGYTF. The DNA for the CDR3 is TGTGCCAGCAGCCAAGAACAGAACTATGGCTACACCTTC.

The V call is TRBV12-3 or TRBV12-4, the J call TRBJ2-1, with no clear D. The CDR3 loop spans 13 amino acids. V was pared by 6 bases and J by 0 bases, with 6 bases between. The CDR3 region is CASRDFSYNEQFF. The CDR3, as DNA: TGTGCCAGCAGGGATTTCTCCTACAATGAGCAGTTCTTC.

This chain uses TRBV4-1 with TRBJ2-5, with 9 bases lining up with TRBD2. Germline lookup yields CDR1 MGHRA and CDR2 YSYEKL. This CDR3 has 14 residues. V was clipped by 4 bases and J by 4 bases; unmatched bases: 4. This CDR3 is CASSLAGGPETQYF. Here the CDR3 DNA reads TGCGCCAGCAGCCTTGCGGGGGGGCCAGAGACCCAGTACTTC.

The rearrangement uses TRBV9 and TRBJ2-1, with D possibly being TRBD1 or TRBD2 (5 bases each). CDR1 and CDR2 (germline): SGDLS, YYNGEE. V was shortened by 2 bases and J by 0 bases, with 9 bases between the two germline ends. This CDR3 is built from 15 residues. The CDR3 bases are TGTGCCAGCAGCGTCGGGACGGCCTCCTACAATGAGCAGTTCTTC. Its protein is CASSVGTASYNEQFF.

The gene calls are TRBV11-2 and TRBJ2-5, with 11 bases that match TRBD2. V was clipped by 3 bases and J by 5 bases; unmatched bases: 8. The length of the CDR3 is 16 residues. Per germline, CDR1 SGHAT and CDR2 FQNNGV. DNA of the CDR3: TGTGCCAGCAGCTTCCTACTAGCGGGAGATGGGGAGACCCAGTACTTC. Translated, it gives CASSFLLAGDGETQYF.

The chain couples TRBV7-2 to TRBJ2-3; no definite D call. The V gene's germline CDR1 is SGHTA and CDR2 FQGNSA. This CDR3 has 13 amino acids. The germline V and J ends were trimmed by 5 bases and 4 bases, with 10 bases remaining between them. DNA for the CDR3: TGTGCCAGCAGCGCCGCGTGGGCAGATACGCAGTATTTT. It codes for CASSAAWADTQYF.

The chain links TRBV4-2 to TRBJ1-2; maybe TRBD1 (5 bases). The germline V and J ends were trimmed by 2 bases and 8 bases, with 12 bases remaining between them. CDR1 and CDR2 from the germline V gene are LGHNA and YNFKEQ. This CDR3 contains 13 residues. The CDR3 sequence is CASSQTGARGYTF. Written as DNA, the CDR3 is TGTGCCAGCAGCCAAACCGGGGCCCGGGGCTACACCTTC.

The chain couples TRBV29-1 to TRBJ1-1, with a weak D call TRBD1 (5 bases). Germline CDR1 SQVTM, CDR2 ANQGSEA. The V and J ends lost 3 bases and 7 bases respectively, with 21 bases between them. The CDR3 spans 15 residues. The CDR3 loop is CSVELGTIGTGEAFF. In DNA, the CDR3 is TGCAGCGTTGAGTTGGGGACCATCGGTACTGGTGAAGCTTTCTTT.